The T cell receptor beta chain under discussion was sequenced for a study of blood T cell repertoires in COVID-19. TCRdb keeps only in-frame clones here, not all; method: immunoSEQ multiplex PCR. This sample yields about 240,000 clones, of which about 87% are seen a single time; 2.6% belongs to the top ten. The CDR3 covers 15 residues. Germline values: CDR1 PRHDT, CDR2 FYEKMQ (reference sequence). In regard to this clone: The junction departs from germline at one end; a sequencing error may be responsible.

Material: PBMCs or T cells enriched from blood (not recorded which). The chain is built from TRBV13 and TRBJ1-5, with 8 nucleotides matching TRBD1. The clonotype was recovered from a woman in her twenties or thirties with acute COVID-19. The CDR3 sequence is CASSLGQGWGQPQHF. DNA for the CDR3: TGTGCCAGCAGCCTAGGACAGGGCTGGGGTCAGCCCCAGCATTTT. Full variable domain (rest looked up from reference TRBV13 and TRBJ1-5): AAGVIQSPRHLIKEKRETATLKCYPIPRHDTVYWYQQGPGQDPQFLISFYEKMQSDKGSIPDRFSAQQFSDYHSELNMSSLELGDSALYFCASSLGQGWGQPQHFGDGTRLSIL.